The next 5 T cell receptor beta chains were all read from a single sample in a study of T cell responses to AZD1222 COVID-19 vaccine. The repertoire was sequenced with immunoSEQ multiplex PCR; TCRdb's copy has only in-frame clones and lacks some. The sample records some 61,000 clones, roughly 87% being singletons. The sample was peripheral blood, taken on day 0 of AZD1222 vaccination. Receptor source: an adult in good health.

This chain links TRBV12-5 with TRBJ1-3; maybe TRBD1 (5 bases). Germline-derived CDR1 and CDR2 are LGHNT and FRNRAP. The germline V and J ends were trimmed by 5 bases and 4 bases, with 21 bases remaining between them. The CDR3 has 17 residues. The CDR3, as DNA: TGTGCTAGTGGTCCCACCGGGACCCCTCACACAGGAAACACCATATATTTT. Translated: CASGPTGTPHTGNTIYF.

V gene TRBV28 combines with J gene TRBJ2-2; D is unresolved. Per germline, CDR1 MDHEN and CDR2 SYDVKM. Trimming removed 5 bases at V and 5 bases at J, with 3 bases between. The CDR3 sequence is 11 residues long. The CDR3 DNA is TGTGCCAGCAGTGATACCGGGGAGCTGTTTTTT. Its translation is CASSDTGELFF.

This sequence joins TRBV28 and TRBJ2-2; no clear D gene. Deletions cut 2 bases from V and 3 bases from J, with 7 bases between. This CDR3 spans 14 amino acids. Germline V gene sequence: CDR1 MDHEN, CDR2 SYDVKM. This CDR3 is CASSLASDTGELFF. The CDR3 DNA follows: TGTGCCAGCAGTTTAGCGAGCGACACCGGGGAGCTGTTTTTT. The full variable domain, completed using reference TRBV28 and TRBJ2-2, is DVKVTQSSRYLVKRTGEKVFLECVQDMDHENMFWYRQDPGLGLRLIYFSYDVKMKEKGDIPEGYSVSREKKERFSLILESASTNQTSMYLCASSLASDTGELFFGEGSRLTVL.

At least ten counts were recorded for this clone. The chain employs TRBV6-2 or TRBV6-3 and TRBJ2-2; D is undetermined. This CDR3 has 14 residues. Germline V gene data show CDR1 as MNHEY and CDR2 as SVGEGT. Trimming left V 4 bases short and J 5 bases short, with 11 bases between. This CDR3 is CASSSHGETGELFF. CDR3 in DNA: TGTGCCAGCAGTTCCCACGGAGAAACCGGGGAGCTGTTTTTT.

The rearrangement links TRBV5-1 to TRBJ2-7; 11 bases fit TRBD2. Germline-derived CDR1 and CDR2 are SGHRS and YFSETQ. CDR3 length equals 17 residues. Germline trimming cut 4 bases from V and 5 bases from J; bases unmatched to any gene: 14. CDR3 DNA sequence: TGCGCCAGCAGCCCGGGACGGACCGGGACTAGCGGTGACGAGCAGTACTTC. This gives the protein CASSPGRTGTSGDEQYF.